This TCR beta chain comes out of a study of T cells expressing NK-cell markers (dated by TCRdb to the early 2020s). Notes on the research overall: In sorted CD3+CD56+NKG2C+, CD3+CD56+NKG2C- and CD3+CD56-NKG2C+ T-cell subsets from about 8 donors, TCR beta-chain repertoires were profiled. All eight donors whose samples were sequenced were randomly selected healthy volunteers, three of them men and five women. Among the eight sequenced donors, only one was HCMV-seronegative, while the other seven were HCMV-seropositive. Sequencing of the libraries produced 2 x 150 bp reads on Illumina HiSeq 2000/2500, MiSeq or NextSeq. Study-level results and caveats: Those dominant clonotypes were again the most abundant among CD3+CD56-NKG2C+ cells in a few donors, at about 28.3-65%. In over 5 donors, the dominant CD3+CD56+NKG2C+ clonotypes were among the top 10 CD8+ clonotypes and accounted for about 1.0-7.5% of CD8+ T cells. It remained unclear whether the expanded NKG2C-expressing T cell clones were specific for HCMV antigens.

The germline V gene provides CDR1 SGDLS and CDR2 YYNGEE. The CDR3 starts with the cysteine, ends with the phenylalanine, and has 15 residues. There is no recorded DNA. Sequencer: Illumina HiSeq 2000. The TCR beta cDNA libraries were made using 5'RACE template switching, a step that added both a universal primer site and unique molecular identifiers. cDNA synthesis was primed from the TCR beta constant segment and was followed by two successive PCR amplification steps. Per the authors' processing: MIGEC was used to demultiplex reads and group reads by UMI, and MiTCR was used to assemble and quantify clonotypes. To remove erroneous sequences, TCR cDNA sequences were retained only when supported by two or more reads. The tcR package was used for downstream repertoire analysis, and clonotypes were matched between fractions using CDR3 nucleotide sequence together with V segment. VDJmatch was used to annotate antigen specificity against VDJdb, with one amino acid substitution in CDR3 permitted. After reprocessing by TCRdb, each CDR3 protein sequence is one entry, and no DNA is given. The V and J calls and clone size come from TCRdb's table, not from the authors' own analysis. The data table for this sample lists approximately 420,000 distinct CDR3 sequences. About 11% of the sample rests with the top ten.

Notes on this clonotype: Its recognized antigen is unknown.

A commercial ELISA kit detecting HCMV-specific IgG in serum was used to determine HCMV serostatus. Peripheral blood mononuclear cells were isolated from blood by Ficoll density gradient centrifugation. The chain uses TRBV9 and TRBJ1-3. The TCR was taken from a woman aged 50 to 65 in good health. Donor details come from another sample of the same person, matched by shared clones. The specimen was blood T cells: a sorted CD56 or NKG2C T cell subset, CD4+ or CD8+ T cells, or bulk PBMC T cells (not recorded which). The CDR3 reads CASSSDGSSGNTIYF.